One and the same sample provided the 14 T cell receptor beta chains below, sequenced in a study of untreated major depressive disorder. TCRdb's copy holds only in-frame clones and misses some; the assay was immunoSEQ multiplex PCR. The sample records fewer than 30,000 clones, around 93% being singletons. Study observations and caveats: TRBV05-01 (Vbeta 5.1) usage was higher in CD4+ T cells of depressed patients than controls.

Their antigens are not known. Sequencing was performed on CD4+ T cells from PBMCs. The receptor source for this set is a woman aged 25 to 39 with major depressive disorder.

V gene TRBV27 combines with J gene TRBJ2-1, with D maybe TRBD2 (6 bases). The germline V gene encodes CDR1 MNHEY and CDR2 SMNVEV (reference sequence). Trimming removed 5 bases at V and 5 bases at J, with 16 bases between. There are 15 residues in the CDR3. CDR3 region: CASSPRTNPNNEQFF. In nucleotides, the CDR3 is TGTGCCAGCAGTCCCCGGACTAACCCTAACAATGAGCAGTTCTTC.

This chain joins TRBV4-3 and TRBJ2-7; weak D call: TRBD2 (5 bases). Germline-derived CDR1 and CDR2 are LGHNA and YSLEER. The CDR3 is made up of 12 amino acids. With 3 bases removed from V and 5 bases from J, the gap between germline ends came to 8 bases. CDR3 in amino acids: CASSHAGHEQYF. The CDR3 DNA follows: TGCGCCAGCAGCCACGCGGGCCACGAGCAGTACTTC.

J is TRBJ2-1 and V is TRBV6-5; 8 nucleotides align to TRBD2. This CDR3 contains 13 residues. The V and J ends lost 7 bases and 10 bases, in that order; junction bases with no gene match: 9. Germline V gene data show CDR1 as MNHEY and CDR2 as SVGAGI. CDR3 DNA: TGTGCCAGCACGGGTAGCGGGAAAAGGGAGCAGTTCTTC. It is translated as CASTGSGKREQFF.

The genes are TRBV4-3 and TRBJ2-4; the match to TRBD1 covers 8 bases. The CDR3 runs 16 residues. Germline V gene sequence: CDR1 LGHNA, CDR2 YSLEER. The V and J ends lost 6 bases and 6 bases, in that order; junction bases with no gene match: 13. CDR3 amino acids: CASSRDLDRGTNIQYF. In nucleotides, the CDR3 is TGCGCCAGCAGTCGCGACCTTGACAGGGGCACAAACATTCAGTACTTC.

The gene calls are TRBV5-6 and TRBJ2-7; tentative D call: TRBD1 (6 bases). There are 15 residues in the CDR3. From germline, CDR1 is SGHDT and CDR2 YYEEEE. The V and J ends lost 6 bases and 1 base respectively, with 17 bases between them. The CDR3 DNA follows: TGTGCCAGCACCAGGGGAGATCGACAGTCCTACGAGCAGTACTTC. Encoded protein: CASTRGDRQSYEQYF. The full variable domain, completed using reference TRBV5-6 and TRBJ2-7, is DAGVTQSPTHLIKTRGQQVTLRCSPKSGHDTVSWYQQALGQGPQFIFQYYEEEERQRGNFPDRFSGHQFPNYSSELNVNALLLGDSALYLCASTRGDRQSYEQYFGPGTRLTVT.

The J gene is TRBJ2-1, the V gene TRBV2; possibly TRBD2 for D (6 bases). The CDR3 length is 12 residues. Germline V CDR1 and CDR2: SNHLY, FYNNEI. V gave up 10 bases and J gave up 6 bases, with 13 bases separating them. As DNA, the CDR3 is TGTGCCATAATCGGGACTTCCAATGAGCAGTTCTTC. It yields the protein CAIIGTSNEQFF.

The V and J genes are TRBV9 and TRBJ2-3; D unresolved. The germline V gene has CDR1 SGDLS and CDR2 YYNGEE. The CDR3 contains 14 residues. V was clipped by 4 bases and J by 7 bases, with 16 bases between them. CDR3: CASSPEAVGYTQYF. The CDR3 DNA sequence: TGTGCCAGCAGCCCAGAGGCCGTGGGATATACGCAGTATTTT.

This chain joins TRBV7-9 and TRBJ1-4, with D unresolved. The length of the CDR3 is 14 residues. Trimming removed 5 bases at V and 8 bases at J, with 15 bases between. Germline loops: CDR1 SEHNR, CDR2 FQNEAQ (reference sequence). The CDR3 spells CASSPTRQVEKLFF. The DNA for the CDR3 is TGTGCCAGCAGCCCCACGAGGCAGGTAGAAAAACTGTTTTTT.

J is TRBJ1-4 and V is TRBV20-1; D gene uncertain. Germline CDR1 DFQATT, CDR2 SNEGSKA (reference sequence). The CDR3 has 11 residues. Trimming shortened V by 5 bases and J by 4 bases, and 5 bases separated the two germline ends. CDR3 sequence: CSAELNEKLFF. In DNA, the CDR3 is TGCAGTGCTGAACTTAATGAAAAACTGTTTTTT.

J is TRBJ2-2 and V is TRBV29-1; D call uncertain. This CDR3 region has 14 residues. Germline V gene data show CDR1 as SQVTM and CDR2 as ANQGSEA. The V end lost 6 bases, the J end lost 1 base, and 12 bases lay between the germline ends. Here the CDR3 DNA reads TGCAGCGTGGACGAAGGAAGGAACACCGGGGAGCTGTTTTTT. It is translated as CSVDEGRNTGELFF.

This clone has only one observation. The chain has TRBV4-1 and TRBJ2-7; 9 bases map to TRBD1. Germline V gene sequence: CDR1 MGHRA, CDR2 YSYEKL. After removal of 4 bases from V and 5 bases from J, the junction contained 9 bases not matched to a gene. There are 15 residues in the CDR3. The CDR3 nucleotides read TGCGCCAGCAGCCTCCCCGGGACAGGGAGAAACGAGCAGTACTTC. Its protein is CASSLPGTGRNEQYF.

The rearrangement uses TRBV11-3 and TRBJ2-7, with 11 bases aligning to TRBD2. Germline CDR1 SGHNT, CDR2 YENEEA. Trimming took 7 bases from V and 3 from J; bases not matched to a gene: 14. The CDR3 length is 17 residues. DNA of the CDR3: TGTGCCAGCAAGGGACAGGGTACTAGCGGGAGAGACTACGAGCAGTACTTC. Encoded protein: CASKGQGTSGRDYEQYF. The whole variable domain, filled in from reference TRBV11-3 and TRBJ2-7, reads EAGVVQSPRYKIIEKKQPVAFWCNPISGHNTLYWYLQNLGQGPELLIRYENEEAVDDSQLPKDRFSAERLKGVDSTLKIQPAELGDSAVYLCASKGQGTSGRDYEQYFGPGTRLTVT.

CDR3 nucleotides: TGTGCCACAGCTCAGGGTGGTGGGGCCAACGTCCTGACTTTC. It is translated as CATAQGGGANVLTF. The chain combines TRBV2 with TRBJ2-6, with a possible D match to TRBD1 (5 bases). V was trimmed by 10 bases and J by 3 bases, leaving 13 bases between them. CDR3 size: 14 residues. Germline V gives CDR1 SNHLY, CDR2 FYNNEI.

The chain is built from TRBV28 and TRBJ2-3; 8 bases match TRBD2. The CDR3 extends over 15 amino acids. The germline CDR1 and CDR2 sequences are MDHEN and SYDVKM. After removal of 6 bases from V and 2 bases from J, the junction contained 7 bases not matched to a gene. The CDR3 nucleotides are TGTGCCAGCAGCTCTTCGGGGGGGACCACAGATACGCAGTATTTT. Its translation is CASSSSGGTTDTQYF.